A single T cell receptor (beta chain) is shown here with its context. The data were taken from a study of OX40 agonist ivuxolimab in advanced cancers. Here immunoSEQ multiplex PCR was the method, and the copy in TCRdb shows in-frame clones only, minus some. The sample carries 70,000 to 90,000 clones, 81% recorded once. The germline V gene encodes CDR1 LGHNA and CDR2 YSLEER. The CDR3 sequence is 13 residues long. The V end was cut by 4 bases, the J end by 10 bases, with 13 bases between. V gene TRBV4-3 combines with J gene TRBJ1-4; D possibly corresponds to TRBD1 (5 bases). This clonotype originated in an adult with an advanced solid tumor such as melanoma, head and neck, liver or kidney cancer. This sample comprised CD4+ or CD8+ T cells sorted from blood, obtained in a trial of the OX40 agonist ivuxolimab. CDR3 coding DNA: TGCGCCAGCAGCCCTCAACCGCAGGGAAAACTGTTTTTT. This translates into CASSPQPQGKLFF.